This TCR beta chain was identified during a study of shared clonotypes between healthy human individuals. At the level of the study: Each donor's CD8 memory used one plate, CD8 naive two, each CD4 subset three.

CD45RO-negative cells were positively selected for CCR7, leaving out terminally differentiated effector memory CD45RA+ cells. Among the donors, all were Caucasian adults who lived in Nashville, Tennessee. TCRdb's copy holds only in-frame clones and misses some; the assay was immunoSEQ multiplex PCR. The top ten hold 24% of the sample, which has around 700,000 clones, about 91% seen once. Trimming took 3 bases from V and 9 from J; bases not matched to a gene: 5. CDR1 MNHEY and CDR2 SMNVEV come from the germline V gene (reference sequence). This CDR3 is built from 14 residues. In regard to this clone: Its antigen remains unknown.

General study results and limits: The authors expected sequencing depth to affect clonotype sharing among donors. At large depth, rarefaction still showed sorted-subset sequencing to be incomplete.

The chain has TRBV27 and TRBJ2-1, with 10 bases matching TRBD1. The sample comprised naive CD8+ T cells sorted from blood. The receptor's source is a man aged 30-40 years in good health. CDR3 DNA: TGTGCCAGCAGTTTTGGACAGGGGGTCGGTGAGCAGTTCTTC. Amino acid sequence: CASSFGQGVGEQFF.